The following is a T cell receptor beta chain sequence with its context. This specimen comes from a study of CD8 T cells in Susac syndrome. The J segment lost 0 bases and the V segment lost 3 bases, leaving 5 bases of the junction unmatched. The CDR3 contains 15 residues. Germline loops: CDR1 DFQATT, CDR2 SNEGSKA (reference sequence). The RNA input was about 0.45 to 1 ug, and it was reverse transcribed with random hexamers. Using its own MiXCR run on the immunoSEQ multiplex PCR reads, TCRdb lists one record per CDR3 protein. The repertoire holds about 130,000 distinct CDR3 sequences, with roughly 95% as singletons.

Sequencing was performed on CD4+ T cells from PBMCs. The sequence derives from a human donor in good health. The chain carries TRBV20-1 and TRBJ2-3; 8 bases are a match to TRBD2. The CDR3 loop reads CSASLSSGSTDTQYF. DNA for the CDR3: TGCAGTGCTAGTCTGTCTAGCGGGAGCACAGATACGCAGTATTTT.